This is a list of T cell receptor beta chains from one sample in a study of blood T cell repertoires in COVID-19. Measured with immunoSEQ multiplex PCR; TCRdb has only the in-frame clones, and not every one. The sample yields 250,000 to 350,000 clones, about nine tenths seen once. The specimen was PBMCs or T cells enriched from blood (not recorded which). All receptors derive from a woman aged 18-29 years who had recovered from COVID-19. Each CDR3 is given with its conserved first and last residue. A D gene is named only where the DNA matches it firmly. Clone size, where shown, is once, few, many, or a class for clones that have expanded.

>NA|TRBJ1-2|NA|TRBV7-8
CASSFRRGIGVPPNYGYTF
TGTGCCAGCAGCTTTAGGAGGGGAATCGGGGTACCCCCTAACTATGGCTACACCTTC
>NA|TRBJ1-2|NA|TRBV6-5
CASHTNRVYGYTF
TGTGCCAGCCACACGAACAGGGTTTATGGCTACACCTTC
>TRBD1|TRBJ1-1|NA|TRBV4-3
CASSQDGGQGILEAFF
TGCGCCAGCAGCCAAGATGGGGGACAGGGCATTCTCGAAGCTTTCTTT
>TRBD1|TRBJ1-4|medium-sized|TRBV4-3
CASSQDPGTGGNEKLFF
TGCGCCAGCAGCCAAGATCCAGGGACAGGGGGGAATGAAAAACTGTTTTTT
>TRBD2|TRBJ2-7|NA|TRBV6-5
CASRKGTSGRQQYF
TGTGCCAGCAGGAAAGGGACTAGCGGGAGACAGCAGTACTTC
>TRBD1|TRBJ2-4|NA|TRBV30
CAWSVGTGAGAKNIQYF
TGTGCCTGGAGTGTGGGGACAGGGGCCGGAGCCAAAAACATTCAGTACTTC
>TRBD1|TRBJ1-4|NA|TRBV19
CASSIDRGREKLFF
TGTGCCAGTAGTATTGACAGGGGGCGTGAAAAACTGTTTTTT
>TRBD1|TRBJ1-6|NA|TRBV5-6
CASGQGFYNSPLHF
TGTGCCAGCGGACAGGGCTTCTATAATTCACCCCTCCACTTT
>NA|TRBJ2-2|NA|TRBV7-3
CASSRTANTGELFF
TGTGCCAGCTCCCGGACAGCGAACACCGGGGAGCTGTTTTTT
>TRBD2|TRBJ2-1|few|TRBV7-3
CASSLGQAGAPDNEQFF
TGTGCCAGCAGCTTAGGGCAAGCGGGAGCCCCCGACAATGAGCAGTTCTTC
>NA|TRBJ1-5|NA|TRBV9
CASSVDGLSSQPQHF
TGTGCCAGCAGCGTAGATGGGCTCTCCTCCCAGCCCCAGCATTTT
>NA|TRBJ2-2|NA|TRBV27
CASSFSGNTGELFF
TGTGCCAGCAGTTTTTCAGGGAACACCGGGGAGCTGTTTTTT
>NA|TRBJ2-4|NA|TRBV6-2/TRBV6-3
CASSWLRFGRLAKNIQYF
TGTGCCAGCAGTTGGCTGCGATTTGGTAGACTAGCCAAAAACATTCAGTACTTC
>NA|TRBJ2-5|once|TRBV10-3
CAISATGGVKETQYF
TGTGCCATCAGTGCAACTGGAGGGGTTAAAGAGACCCAGTACTTC